This TCR beta chain appears in the sequencing data of a study of blood T cells in healthy people across ages. Findings and limits, study-wide: Investigators treated diversity estimates from one million T cells as underestimates.

The authors ran a second PCR of roughly 6 to 12 cycles using a sample-barcoded 5' primer and a J-beta primer mix. Each cDNA molecule, via a template-switch adaptor with 12 random nucleotides, was tagged. No fewer than 3 million CDR3-containing paired-end reads came from each sample. TCRdb passed the 5' RACE reads through MiXCR, listing each CDR3 protein once. The data hold 800,000 to 950,000 distinct CDR3 sequences, with under 40% observed a single time. A note on this clonotype: Its matching antigen is unknown.

This CDR3 is 17 amino acids long. V was cut by 0 bases and J by 3 bases, with 18 bases left in between. Per the germline V gene, CDR1 is SQVTM and CDR2 is ANQGSEA. The chain links TRBV29-1 to TRBJ2-1; D could derive from TRBD1 or TRBD2 (5 bases each). The sample taken for sequencing was blood. This TCR derives from a man aged 18 to 30 in good health. The DNA for the CDR3 is TGCAGCGTTGAAGATTGGGACGGCAGGTCCTTCTACAATGAGCAGTTCTTC. This encodes CSVEDWDGRSFYNEQFF.